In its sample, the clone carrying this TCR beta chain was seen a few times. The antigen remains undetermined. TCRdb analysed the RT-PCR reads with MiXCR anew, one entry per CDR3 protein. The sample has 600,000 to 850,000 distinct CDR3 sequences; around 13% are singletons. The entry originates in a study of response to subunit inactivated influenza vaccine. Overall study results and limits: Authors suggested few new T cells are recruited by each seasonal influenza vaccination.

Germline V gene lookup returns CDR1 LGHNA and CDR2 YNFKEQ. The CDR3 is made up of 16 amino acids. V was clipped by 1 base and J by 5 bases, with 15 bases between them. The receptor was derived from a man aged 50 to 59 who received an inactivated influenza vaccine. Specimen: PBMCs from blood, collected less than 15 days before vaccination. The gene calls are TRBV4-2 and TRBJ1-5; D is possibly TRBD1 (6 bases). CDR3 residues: CASSQASSRQDQPQHF. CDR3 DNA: TGTGCCAGCAGCCAAGCCAGCTCCCGACAGGATCAGCCCCAGCATTTT.